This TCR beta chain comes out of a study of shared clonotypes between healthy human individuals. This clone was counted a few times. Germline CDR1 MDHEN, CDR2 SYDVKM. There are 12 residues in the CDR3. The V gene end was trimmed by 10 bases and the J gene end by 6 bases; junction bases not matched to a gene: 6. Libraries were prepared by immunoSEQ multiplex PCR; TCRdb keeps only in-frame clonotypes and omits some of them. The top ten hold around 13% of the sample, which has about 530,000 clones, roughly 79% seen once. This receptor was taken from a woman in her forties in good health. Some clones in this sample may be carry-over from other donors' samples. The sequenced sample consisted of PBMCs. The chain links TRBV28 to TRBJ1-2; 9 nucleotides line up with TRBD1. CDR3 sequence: CAIPDRGNGYTF. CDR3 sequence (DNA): TGTGCCATACCAGACAGGGGGAATGGCTACACCTTC.